The 21 T cell receptor beta chains presented below share a single source sample, sequenced in a study of blood T cell repertoires in COVID-19. Libraries were prepared by immunoSEQ multiplex PCR; TCRdb keeps only in-frame clonotypes and omits some of them. The sample holds around 330,000 clones; 89% are singletons and the top ten take 9.5%. Sequences were obtained from PBMCs or T cells enriched from blood (not recorded which). The receptors stem from a woman aged 40 to 49 who had recovered from COVID-19.

The chain employs TRBV2 and TRBJ1-4, with D tentatively TRBD1 (6 bases). V was clipped by 4 bases and J by 5 bases, with 11 bases between them. Germline CDR1 reads SNHLY; CDR2 reads FYNNEI. The CDR3 consists of 14 residues. The CDR3 bases are TGTGCCAGCAGTGCAGACAGGATAAATGAAAAACTGTTTTTT. Its translation is CASSADRINEKLFF. Full variable domain (remainder filled in from reference TRBV2 and TRBJ1-4): EPEVTQTPSHQVTQMGQEVILRCVPISNHLYFYWYRQILGQKVEFLVSFYNNEISEKSEIFDDQFSVERPDGSNFTLKIRSTKLEDSAMYFCASSADRINEKLFFGSGTQLSVL.

The chain uses TRBV23-1 and TRBJ1-5, with D possibly matching TRBD1 (6 bases). TRBV23-1 is an open reading frame, and its role is uncertain. V dropped 6 bases and J dropped 0 bases, with 30 bases sitting between them. This CDR3 spans 21 amino acids. The CDR3 spells CASRDSHIISDTIYSNQPQHF. In DNA, the CDR3 is TGCGCCAGCAGGGACAGTCATATTATCAGCGACACCATATATAGCAATCAGCCCCAGCATTTT.

This clone was seen a handful of times. The chain links TRBV3-1 (or the pseudogene TRBV3-2) to TRBJ2-3; 9 positions match TRBD2. CDR1 and CDR2 (germline): LGHDT, YNNKEL (reference sequence). CDR3 length: 15 residues. V lost 4 bases and J lost 6; bases outside the gene matches: 8. CDR3 in DNA: TGTGCCAGCAGCCTCCGCACTAGCGGGTCGGATACGCAGTATTTT. As protein: CASSLRTSGSDTQYF.

V gene TRBV7-8 combines with J gene TRBJ2-7; TRBD1 matches at 10 bases. The J segment lost 6 bases and the V segment lost 5 bases, leaving 1 base of the junction unmatched. Germline V gene data show CDR1 as SGHVS and CDR2 as FQNEAQ. CDR3 length equals 12 residues. The CDR3 DNA reads TGTGCCAGCAGCCGACAGGGGGCCGAGCAGTACTTC. This encodes CASSRQGAEQYF.

The rearrangement links TRBV9 to TRBJ1-5; TRBD1 might be the D (6 bases). Germline V CDR1 and CDR2: SGDLS, YYNGEE. The CDR3 has 13 residues. V gave up 3 bases and J gave up 5 bases, with 9 bases separating them. CDR3 sequence reads: CASSDSGDQPQHF. The CDR3 region has the DNA TGTGCCAGCAGCGATTCAGGGGATCAGCCCCAGCATTTT.

The chain carries TRBV9 and TRBJ2-3; 12 bases agree with TRBD2. The CDR3 runs to 15 residues. After removal of 3 bases from V and 6 bases from J, the junction contained 5 bases not matched to a gene. From germline, CDR1 is SGDLS and CDR2 YYNGEE. The DNA for the CDR3 is TGTGCCAGCAGCGGATCTAGCGGGAGGGTGGATACGCAGTATTTT. As protein: CASSGSSGRVDTQYF.

The V gene is TRBV24-1, the J gene TRBJ1-2; the match to TRBD1 covers 8 bases. The germline gives CDR1 KGHDR, CDR2 SFDVKD. CDR3 size: 14 residues. J gave up 7 bases and V 7 bases, and 10 bases lay outside the gene matches. The CDR3 nucleotides read TGTGCCACCAGCCTATCTCAGGGGGCCGGTGGCTACACCTTC. It yields the protein CATSLSQGAGGYTF.

The genes are TRBV7-9 and TRBJ2-7; 9 nucleotides match TRBD1. Germline loops: CDR1 SEHNR, CDR2 FQNEAQ (reference sequence). The CDR3 has 13 amino acids. The V and J ends lost 2 bases and 7 bases, in that order; junction bases with no gene match: 3. The CDR3 nucleotides read TGTGCCAGCAGCTTAACAGGGGGCGAAGAGCAGTACTTC. This sequence encodes CASSLTGGEEQYF.

This chain uses TRBV7-6 with TRBJ1-3; no clear D. V was shortened by 1 base and J by 0 bases, with 10 bases between the two germline ends. The CDR3 is made up of 16 amino acids. Per the germline V gene, CDR1 is SGHVS and CDR2 is FNYEAQ. Written as DNA, the CDR3 is TGTGCCAGCAGCTTAGTCCAGTCCCACTCTGGAAACACCATATATTTT. It yields the protein CASSLVQSHSGNTIYF.

The chain recombines TRBV5-4 with TRBJ2-2; 8 nucleotides line up with TRBD1. The V and J ends lost 2 bases and 5 bases, in that order; junction bases with no gene match: 8. CDR3 length equals 16 residues. Germline values: CDR1 SGHNT, CDR2 YYREEE (reference sequence). The DNA of the CDR3 is TGTGCCAGCAGCTTACCGCAGGGGGCAGGTACCGGGGAGCTGTTTTTT. Protein sequence: CASSLPQGAGTGELFF.

This clone was observed a single time. CDR3 loop: CASSYRTGWEQYF. The DNA of the CDR3 is TGTGCCAGCAGTTATAGGACGGGGTGGGAGCAGTACTTC. J is TRBJ2-7 and V is TRBV6-2 or TRBV6-3; D is possibly TRBD2 (5 bases). Trimming took off 3 bases at V and 7 bases at J, with 13 bases between the two ends. The CDR3 covers 13 residues. Germline V gene data show CDR1 as MNHEY and CDR2 as SVGEGT.

The chain is built from TRBV9 and TRBJ2-2; TRBD2 agrees at 10 bases. In germline, CDR1 is SGDLS, CDR2 YYNGEE. V was clipped by 0 bases and J by 3 bases; unmatched bases: 2. The CDR3 sequence is 16 residues long. The CDR3 region has the DNA TGTGCCAGCAGCGTAGCTAGCGGGAGAGACACCGGGGAGCTGTTTTTT. Its translation: CASSVASGRDTGELFF.

The gene calls are TRBV11-2 and TRBJ2-5; 12 nucleotides agree with TRBD2. The germline V gene encodes CDR1 SGHAT and CDR2 FQNNGV. V was pared by 5 bases and J by 7 bases, with 8 bases of the junction left unmatched. The CDR3 extends over 15 amino acids. CDR3 nucleotides: TGTGCCAGCAGCCTCGGACTAGCGGGGACGGCGACCCAGTACTTC. Amino acids: CASSLGLAGTATQYF.

The chain couples TRBV9 to TRBJ1-1; TRBD1 is a possible D gene (5 bases). CDR3 size: 14 residues. Germline-derived CDR1 and CDR2 are SGDLS and YYNGEE. V was shortened by 3 bases and J by 3 bases, with 12 bases between the two germline ends. The CDR3 is CASSAGPGDTEAFF. The CDR3 bases are TGTGCCAGCAGCGCCGGTCCGGGGGACACTGAAGCTTTCTTT.

The chain has TRBV12-3 or TRBV12-4 and TRBJ1-2, with 9 positions matching TRBD1. This CDR3 region has 12 residues. J was trimmed by 8 bases and V by 6 bases; bases with no gene match: 4. The CDR3, as DNA: TGTGCCAGCAGCGACGGACAGGGGGGCTACACCTTC. Protein sequence: CASSDGQGGYTF.

The genes are TRBV10-3 and TRBJ2-1; 12 positions match TRBD2. V shed 8 bases and J 0 bases; nucleotides not matched to a gene: 2. The germline V gene encodes CDR1 ENHRY and CDR2 SYGVKD. The CDR3 is made up of 15 amino acids. CDR3 sequence reads: CAIATSGGSYNEQFF. In nucleotides, the CDR3 is TGTGCCATCGCGACTAGCGGGGGCTCCTACAATGAGCAGTTCTTC.

The chain couples TRBV19 to TRBJ1-1; 8 bases fit TRBD1. Unmatched junction bases numbered 4, after V lost 5 bases and J lost 2 bases. The CDR3 has 14 amino acids. Germline values: CDR1 LNHDA, CDR2 SQIVND (reference sequence). CDR3 bases: TGTGCCAGTAGTGACGACAGGGGAAACACTGAAGCTTTCTTT. Translating gives CASSDDRGNTEAFF.

This chain connects TRBV5-3 to TRBJ1-3, with TRBD1 identical over 9 bases. TRBV5-3 counts as an open reading frame of uncertain function. This CDR3 is built from 15 residues. The V and J ends lost 4 bases and 4 bases, in that order; junction bases with no gene match: 6. The DNA for the CDR3 is TGTGCCAGAAGCCCCGGGACAGGGTCAGGAAACACCATATATTTT. This codes for CARSPGTGSGNTIYF.

This clone came up a few times. V and J are TRBV7-8 and TRBJ2-7; 8 bases are shared with TRBD2. Germline lookup yields CDR1 SGHVS and CDR2 FQNEAQ. Trimming cost V 5 bases and J 5 bases; bases outside gene matches: 8. The CDR3 extends over 14 amino acids. The CDR3 DNA sequence: TGTGCCAGCAGCAAGGTTGGGACTAGTCACGAGCAGTACTTC. It specifies CASSKVGTSHEQYF. Using reference TRBV7-8 and TRBJ2-7 for the parts outside the CDR3, the full variable domain is GAGVSQSPRYKVAKRGQDVALRCDPISGHVSLFWYQQALGQGPEFLTYFQNEAQLDKSGLPSDRFFAERPEGSVSTLKIQRTQQEDSAVYLCASSKVGTSHEQYFGPGTRLTVT.

The chain combines TRBV30 with TRBJ1-5; perhaps TRBD1 as D (5 bases). Looked up from germline, CDR1 is GTSNPN and CDR2 is SVGIG (reference sequence). This CDR3 comprises 16 residues. Trimming shortened V by 0 bases and J by 5 bases, and 17 bases separated the two germline ends. CDR3 nucleotides: TGTGCCTGGAGTGTACGAATGACAGCCGGTGATCAGCCCCAGCATTTT. Encoded protein: CAWSVRMTAGDQPQHF. Complete variable domain (other parts from reference TRBV30 and TRBJ1-5): SQTIHQWPATLVQPVGSPLSLECTVEGTSNPNLYWYRQAAGRGLQLLFYSVGIGQISSEVPQNLSASRPQDRQFILSSKKLLLSDSGFYLCAWSVRMTAGDQPQHFGDGTRLSIL.

The gene calls are TRBV4-3 and TRBJ1-1; 8 bases align to TRBD1. Germline V CDR1 and CDR2: LGHNA, YSLEER. The CDR3 has 13 residues. V dropped 5 bases and J dropped 4; count of bases not matched to a gene: 3. The CDR3, as DNA: TGCGCCAGCAGCGGACAGGGTGCCACTGAAGCTTTCTTT. Amino acids: CASSGQGATEAFF.